Below, 15 T cell receptor beta chains from the same sample are listed, as sequenced in a study of Ad26.COV2.S vaccination and SARS-CoV-2 variants (dated by TCRdb to about 2021). Preparation of the library involved the immunoSEQ multiplex PCR assay. Here the immuneACCESS table is served through TCRdb, limited to in-frame sequences with V and J called. Missing clones are a known gap in these copies; in checked studies unresolved V genes cover under half, and the rest lacks a known reason. The sample data list about 350,000 clones, and under 95% of these were observed just once. The ten largest clonotypes hold about 3.9% of the sample. The intended sense of this specimen's time point label: individuals recovered from natural SARS-CoV-2 infection. The sample in question was peripheral blood, obtained after recovery from COVID-19. These TCRs come from a human donor who had recovered from COVID-19.

The chain uses TRBV6-5 and TRBJ2-5; D is ambiguous. This CDR3 spans 15 amino acids. Germline V gene data show CDR1 as MNHEY and CDR2 as SVGAGI. Trimming pared 6 bases from V and 2 bases from J, leaving 16 bases between. The CDR3 loop is CASSPSWARQETQYF. The CDR3 DNA is TGTGCCAGCAGCCCATCTTGGGCCCGGCAAGAGACCCAGTACTTC.

This chain joins TRBV9 and TRBJ2-5; 10 bases match TRBD1. Germline V gene sequence: CDR1 SGDLS, CDR2 YYNGEE. The CDR3 spans 17 residues. The J segment lost 0 bases and the V segment lost 0 bases, leaving 5 bases of the junction unmatched. The CDR3 here is CASSVGQGAINQETQYF. CDR3 in DNA: TGTGCCAGCAGCGTAGGACAGGGGGCTATCAACCAAGAGACCCAGTACTTC.

The V call is TRBV23-1, the J call TRBJ2-5; TRBD1 agrees at 11 bases. TRBV23-1 is marked as an open reading frame, function uncertain. J gave up 0 bases and V 6 bases, and 15 bases lay outside the gene matches. The CDR3 totals 19 residues. The CDR3 nucleotides read TGCGCCAGCAGCCCTCTGGGACAGGGGGACATCCTTTACCAAGAGACCCAGTACTTC. It is translated as CASSPLGQGDILYQETQYF.

This chain links TRBV6-5 with TRBJ1-5, with D tentatively TRBD1 (6 bases). The germline V gene encodes CDR1 MNHEY and CDR2 SVGAGI. The V and J ends lost 6 bases and 2 bases respectively, with 14 bases between them. The CDR3 sequence is 15 residues long. The CDR3 loop reads CASSNRVMGNQPQHF. CDR3 DNA sequence: TGTGCCAGCAGCAACAGGGTAATGGGCAATCAGCCCCAGCATTTT.

The J gene is TRBJ2-1, the V gene TRBV19, with no clear D. This CDR3 has 12 amino acids. In germline, CDR1 is LNHDA, CDR2 SQIVND (reference sequence). Trimming left V 5 bases short and J 1 base short, with 3 bases between. This chain's CDR3 is CASSESYNEQFF. CDR3 coding DNA: TGTGCCAGTAGTGAGTCCTACAATGAGCAGTTCTTC. Supplemented by reference TRBV19 and TRBJ2-1, the full variable domain reads DGGITQSPKYLFRKEGQNVTLSCEQNLNHDAMYWYRQDPGQGLRLIYYSQIVNDFQKGDIAEGYSVSREKKESFPLTVTSAQKNPTAFYLCASSESYNEQFFGPGTRLTVL.

The DNA for the CDR3 is TGTGCCAGCAGCTTGGCTTCGGACAGCCATAATGGCTACACCTTC. Its translation: CASSLASDSHNGYTF. This chain joins TRBV5-6 and TRBJ1-2; tentatively, D is TRBD1 (6 bases). V shed 0 bases and J shed 6 bases, with 15 bases lying between them. The CDR3 has 15 residues. From germline, CDR1 is SGHDT and CDR2 YYEEEE.

The V gene is TRBV12-3 or TRBV12-4, the J gene TRBJ1-3; D remains ambiguous. This CDR3 has 13 amino acids. Trimming removed 2 bases from V and 4 bases from J, with 6 bases in between. In nucleotides, the CDR3 is TGTGCCAGCAGTTTACGCAGGGGAAACACCATATATTTT. This encodes CASSLRRGNTIYF.

This chain connects TRBV29-1 to TRBJ2-7, with 11 bases fitting TRBD1. The germline V gene encodes CDR1 SQVTM and CDR2 ANQGSEA. The junction had 2 bases not matched to a gene; V was cut back by 3 bases and J by 4 bases. CDR3 length: 13 amino acids. CDR3 amino acids: CSVEGQGGYEQYF. The DNA for the CDR3 is TGCAGCGTTGAGGGACAGGGGGGGTACGAGCAGTACTTC.

The V gene is TRBV25-1, the J gene TRBJ2-7; no clear D. V dropped 1 base and J dropped 1 base, with 5 bases sitting between them. Germline loops: CDR1 MGHDK, CDR2 SYGVNS. The CDR3 sequence is 13 residues long. CDR3 loop: CASSEWGSYEQYF. As DNA, the CDR3 is TGTGCCAGCAGTGAATGGGGATCCTACGAGCAGTACTTC.

This rearrangement joins TRBV7-3 to TRBJ2-1; 12 bases agree with TRBD2. In germline, CDR1 is SGHTA, CDR2 FQGTGA. Losses at the gene ends were 5 bases for V and 1 base for J; bases not matched to a gene: 15. The CDR3 has 20 residues. DNA of the CDR3: TGTGCCAGCAGCGAGCTAAGCCCTCTAGCGGGGGGGATATCCTACAATGAGCAGTTCTTC. Protein sequence: CASSELSPLAGGISYNEQFF.

The chain recombines TRBV7-2 with TRBJ2-3, with D tentatively TRBD1 (5 bases). Per germline, CDR1 SGHTA and CDR2 FQGNSA. Trimming pared 3 bases from V and 1 base from J, leaving 5 bases between. The CDR3 extends over 13 amino acids. CDR3 sequence: CASSLGRTDTQYF. CDR3 in DNA: TGTGCCAGCAGCTTGGGGCGCACAGATACGCAGTATTTT.

The V call is TRBV5-6, the J call TRBJ1-5; 11 bases match TRBD1. The CDR3 spans 14 residues. Looked up from germline, CDR1 is SGHDT and CDR2 is YYEEEE. After removal of 0 bases from V and 7 bases from J, the junction contained 0 bases not matched to a gene. The DNA of the CDR3 is TGTGCCAGCAGCTTGGGGACAGGGGGCCAGCCCCAGCATTTT. It is translated as CASSLGTGGQPQHF.

V usage is TRBV19 and J usage is TRBJ1-4; D is perhaps TRBD1 (5 bases). V gave up 4 bases and J gave up 4 bases, with 10 bases separating them. The CDR3 runs to 14 residues. CDR1 is LNHDA, CDR2 SQIVND, per germline (reference sequence). The CDR3 DNA reads as TGTGCCAGTAGTAAGGGACGAGATAATGAAAAACTGTTTTTT. Translated: CASSKGRDNEKLFF. The complete variable domain, with remaining parts taken from reference TRBV19 and TRBJ1-4, reads DGGITQSPKYLFRKEGQNVTLSCEQNLNHDAMYWYRQDPGQGLRLIYYSQIVNDFQKGDIAEGYSVSREKKESFPLTVTSAQKNPTAFYLCASSKGRDNEKLFFGSGTQLSVL.

This chain connects TRBV19 to TRBJ1-2, with D possibly TRBD1 on 5 matching bases. V dropped 5 bases and J dropped 7 bases, with 14 bases sitting between them. The CDR3 runs 13 residues. Germline lookup yields CDR1 LNHDA and CDR2 SQIVND (reference sequence). CDR3 loop: CASSPINGGGYTF. Written as DNA, the CDR3 is TGTGCCAGTAGTCCTATTAATGGGGGTGGCTACACCTTC.

V gene TRBV5-1 combines with J gene TRBJ2-3; 8 nucleotides line up with TRBD2. Trimming cost V 2 bases and J 2 bases; bases outside gene matches: 4. CDR3 length: 15 amino acids. Germline CDR1 reads SGHRS; CDR2 reads YFSETQ. Here the CDR3 DNA reads TGCGCCAGCAGCTTATCAGCGGGGGACACAGATACGCAGTATTTT. Encoded protein: CASSLSAGDTDTQYF.